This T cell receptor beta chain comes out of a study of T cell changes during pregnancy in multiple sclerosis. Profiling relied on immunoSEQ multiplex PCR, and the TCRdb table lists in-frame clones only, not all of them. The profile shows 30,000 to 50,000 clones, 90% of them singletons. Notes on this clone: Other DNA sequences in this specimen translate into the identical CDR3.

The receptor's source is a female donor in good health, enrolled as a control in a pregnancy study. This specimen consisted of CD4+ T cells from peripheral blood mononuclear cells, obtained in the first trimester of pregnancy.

The CDR3, as DNA: TGTGCCAGTAGTAGGGGACAGGGAAATGGCTACACCTTC. Translating it yields CASSRGQGNGYTF. The chain has TRBV19 and TRBJ1-2; 9 nucleotides match TRBD1. Germline CDR1 and CDR2: LNHDA and SQIVND (reference sequence). The CDR3 totals 13 residues. After removal of 4 bases from V and 6 bases from J, the junction contained 3 bases not matched to a gene.